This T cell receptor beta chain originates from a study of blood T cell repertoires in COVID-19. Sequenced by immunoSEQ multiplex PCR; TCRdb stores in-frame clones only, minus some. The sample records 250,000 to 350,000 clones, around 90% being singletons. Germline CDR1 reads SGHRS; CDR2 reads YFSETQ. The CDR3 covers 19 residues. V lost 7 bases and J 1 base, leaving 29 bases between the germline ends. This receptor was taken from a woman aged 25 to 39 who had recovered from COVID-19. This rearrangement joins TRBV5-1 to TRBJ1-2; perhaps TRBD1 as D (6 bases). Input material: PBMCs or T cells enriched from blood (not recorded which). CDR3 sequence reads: CASGEGEVWVGTLNYGYTF. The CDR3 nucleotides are TGCGCCAGCGGGGAGGGGGAGGTTTGGGTAGGAACTCTTAACTATGGCTACACCTTC. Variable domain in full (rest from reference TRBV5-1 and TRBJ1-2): KAGVTQTPRYLIKTRGQQVTLSCSPISGHRSVSWYQQTPGQGLQFLFEYFSETQRNKGNFPGRFSGRQFSNSRSEMNVSTLELGDSALYLCASGEGEVWVGTLNYGYTFGSGTRLTVV.